These T cell receptor beta chains were read from a single sample in a study of CD8 T cells in ankylosing spondylitis. TCRdb fed the 5' RACE reads into MiXCR, producing one record per CDR3 protein. The sample yields fewer than 450,000 distinct CDR3 sequences, 17% seen once. Sample: blood, either unsorted or a sorted T cell fraction (not recorded which). Receptors were obtained from a male donor with ankylosing spondylitis. Both conserved end residues are part of each CDR3. D genes are given only for firm matches. A clone size is listed for some rows: how often the clone was seen (once, few, many), or a class if it is expanded.

d_call j_call v_call clone_size cdr3_aa cdr3_nt
. TRBJ2-1 TRBV24-1 . CATSNRGHNEQFF TGTGCCACCAGTAACCGGGGCCACAATGAGCAGTTCTTC
TRBD1 TRBJ2-7 TRBV6-5 many CASSYSEGAGYEQYF TGTGCCAGCAGTTACTCTGAGGGGGCAGGCTACGAGCAGTACTTC
. TRBJ2-7 TRBV7-6 . CASGTGPQGEQYF TGTGCCAGCGGCACAGGACCCCAGGGCGAGCAGTACTTC
. TRBJ1-4 TRBV12-3/TRBV12-4 . CASSFSGNEKLFF TGTGCCAGCAGTTTCTCCGGTAATGAAAAACTGTTTTTT
. TRBJ2-1 TRBV2 . CAGARGEQTYEQFF TGTGCCGGAGCACGGGGAGAACAGACTTATGAGCAGTTCTTC
. TRBJ2-5 TRBV4-1 few CASSQERLGAGETQYF TGCGCCAGCAGCCAAGAGAGGCTCGGGGCGGGAGAGACCCAGTACTTC
. TRBJ2-5 TRBV20-1 . CSARTGETQYF TGCAGTGCTAGGACTGGGGAGACCCAGTACTTC
. TRBJ1-3 TRBV7-2 . CASSLDPGIGNTIYF TGTGCCAGCAGCTTAGACCCAGGGATTGGAAACACCATATATTTT
. TRBJ1-2 TRBV5-1 few CASSPKGVVDGYTF TGCGCCAGCAGCCCAAAGGGGGTAGTTGATGGCTACACCTTC
TRBD1 TRBJ2-5 TRBV5-1 few CASSVAGPGGAETQYF TGCGCCAGCAGCGTTGCAGGTCCAGGGGGCGCAGAGACCCAGTACTTC
TRBD2 TRBJ2-3 TRBV20-1 . CSARRSSGGASTDTQYF TGCAGTGCTAGAAGGTCTAGCGGGGGGGCTAGCACAGATACGCAGTATTTT
. TRBJ1-3 TRBV7-9 few CASSEGRISGNTIYF TGTGCCAGCAGCGAGGGACGGATCTCTGGAAACACCATATATTTT
. TRBJ1-5 TRBV2 . CASRPGGNQPQHF TGTGCCAGCAGACCAGGGGGCAATCAGCCCCAGCATTTT
TRBD2 TRBJ2-7 TRBV6-1 . CASREAYEQYF TGTGCCAGCCGGGAGGCCTACGAGCAGTACTTC
TRBD2 TRBJ2-1 TRBV28 once CASSPPLSGRAFNEQFF TGTGCCAGCAGTCCCCCCCTTAGCGGGAGGGCCTTCAATGAGCAGTTCTTC
. TRBJ2-7 TRBV7-8 few CASSPLSRNEQYF TGTGCCAGCAGCCCGCTGAGTCGAAACGAGCAGTACTTC
. TRBJ1-6 TRBV7-6 few CASSLYRNNSPLHF TGTGCCAGCAGCTTATACAGGAACAATTCACCCCTCCACTTT
. TRBJ1-1 TRBV29-1 . CSVATVLIPLNTEAFF TGCAGCGTTGCGACAGTTTTGATCCCCTTAAACACTGAAGCTTTCTTT
. TRBJ2-1 TRBV20-1 . CSARPQVNEQFF TGCAGTGCTAGGCCCCAGGTCAATGAGCAGTTCTTC
. TRBJ1-6 TRBV5-6 . CASSSTGGSPLHF TGTGCCAGCAGCTCGACCGGGGGGTCACCCCTCCACTTT
. TRBJ1-1 TRBV7-9 . CASSLLRSGAFF TGTGCCAGCAGCTTATTAAGGTCCGGAGCTTTCTTT
. TRBJ2-1 TRBV3-1 . CASSQGWDGYNEQFF TGTGCCAGCAGCCAGGGGTGGGACGGATACAATGAGCAGTTCTTC
TRBD1 TRBJ2-1 TRBV25-1 few CASSESGTGKNEQFF TGTGCCAGCAGTGAATCGGGGACAGGGAAAAATGAGCAGTTCTTC